Presented here are 9 T cell receptor beta chains from one specimen sequenced in a study of blood T cells in healthy people across ages. A J-beta primer mix and a sample-barcoded 5' primer were used in a second PCR of about 6 to 12 cycles. TCRdb fed the 5' RACE reads into MiXCR, producing one record per CDR3 protein. The sample consists of about 800,000 distinct CDR3 sequences, 58% of them appearing once. Sequenced: blood. The origin of the receptors is a man aged 30 to 39 in good health.

The rearrangement joins TRBV7-2 to TRBJ1-1; D is unresolved. This CDR3 has 16 amino acids. The V gene's germline CDR1 is SGHTA and CDR2 FQGNSA. Trimming removed 2 bases from V and 1 base from J, with 14 bases in between. The CDR3 reads CASSLSGLGANTEAFF. The DNA for the CDR3 is TGTGCCAGCAGCTTAAGTGGGTTGGGAGCGAACACTGAAGCTTTCTTT.

This rearrangement joins TRBV4-1 to TRBJ2-7; tentatively, D is TRBD1 or TRBD2 (5 bases each). This CDR3 is built from 14 residues. V was trimmed by 4 bases and J by 5 bases, leaving 15 bases between them. Per germline, CDR1 MGHRA and CDR2 YSYEKL. CDR3 in DNA: TGCGCCAGCAGCCTGGGGGACCATTTCGACGAGCAGTACTTC. Translated, it gives CASSLGDHFDEQYF.

The CDR3 loop is CASSFGAGRYNEQFF. The CDR3, as DNA: TGTGCCAGCAGCTTCGGAGCGGGGCGATACAATGAGCAGTTCTTC. The rearrangement links TRBV7-2 to TRBJ2-1, with 7 positions matching TRBD2. This CDR3 contains 15 residues. Germline loops: CDR1 SGHTA, CDR2 FQGNSA. V lost 3 bases, J lost 4 bases, and 6 bases stayed unmatched.

The chain links TRBV12-3 or TRBV12-4 to TRBJ2-3; D gene ambiguous. V lost 5 bases, J lost 0 bases, and 12 bases lay in between. This CDR3 has 15 amino acids. CDR3 sequence: CASSDRMSSTDTQYF. CDR3 DNA: TGTGCCAGCAGTGATAGGATGTCTAGCACAGATACGCAGTATTTT.

CDR3 loop: CASSSTGTYQETQYF. CDR3 DNA: TGCGCCAGCAGCTCGACAGGGACGTACCAAGAGACCCAGTACTTC. The chain carries TRBV5-1 and TRBJ2-5; TRBD1 agrees at 7 bases. The CDR3 has 15 amino acids. J lost 0 bases, V lost 3 bases, and 5 bases had no gene match. From germline, CDR1 is SGHRS and CDR2 YFSETQ.

The J gene is TRBJ2-5, the V gene TRBV29-1; TRBD2 aligns across 7 bases. Trimming at V came to 5 bases and at J to 1 base, leaving 10 bases not matched to a gene. Germline V gives CDR1 SQVTM, CDR2 ANQGSEA. The CDR3 length is 15 residues. CDR3 sequence (DNA): TGCAGCGTTTGGATAGCGGGTGATTTCCAAGAGACCCAGTACTTC. This encodes CSVWIAGDFQETQYF.

The chain joins TRBV4-3 to TRBJ2-5, with 8 bases that match TRBD1. J lost 11 bases, V lost 6 bases, and 17 bases had no gene match. Germline V gene data show CDR1 as LGHNA and CDR2 as YSLEER. CDR3 length: 15 residues. CDR3 sequence (DNA): TGCGCCAGCAGTCACCGGGACAGGCTTTCCAATGAGCAGTACTTC. Its protein product is CASSHRDRLSNEQYF.

The chain combines TRBV6-5 with TRBJ2-7; D unclear. The ends were cut back, 6 bases at V and 3 bases at J, with 15 bases in the middle. The CDR3 runs 14 residues. Looked up from germline, CDR1 is MNHEY and CDR2 is SVGAGI. The CDR3 spells CASRAAPDHYEQYF. The DNA for the CDR3 is TGTGCCAGCAGGGCTGCCCCCGATCACTACGAGCAGTACTTC.

The chain links TRBV20-1 to TRBJ2-3; TRBD1 is a possible D gene (6 bases). Per germline, CDR1 DFQATT and CDR2 SNEGSKA (reference sequence). CDR3 size: 14 residues. Trimming took 6 bases from V and 5 from J, leaving 18 bases between them. CDR3 residues: CSAAGETLGDTQYF. CDR3 DNA: TGCAGTGCCGCAGGGGAAACTTTAGGAGATACGCAGTATTTT.